This entry lists 23 T cell receptor beta chains sequenced from one sample in a study of shared clonotypes between healthy human individuals. Only in-frame clones appear in the TCRdb table, and some are missing; sequencing was by immunoSEQ multiplex PCR. This table holds about 2.4 million clones, roughly 93% found once. Sequencing was carried out using naive CD4+ T cells from PBMCs. Regarding subset: CD45RA+ positively selected. The receptor source for this set is a man between 18 and 29 years old in good health. Some clones in this sample may be carry-over from other donors' samples.

To note about this clone: Different DNA sequences within this sample yield the same CDR3. In DNA, the CDR3 is TGTGCCAGCAGCTTAACAGGGCTGGGCACTGAAGCTTTCTTT. This sequence encodes CASSLTGLGTEAFF. This rearrangement joins TRBV7-3 to TRBJ1-1; D remains ambiguous. The CDR3 extends over 14 amino acids. CDR1 is SGHTA, CDR2 FQGTGA, per germline. Trimming shortened V by 0 bases and J by 4 bases, and 9 bases separated the two germline ends.

The J gene is TRBJ2-1, the V gene TRBV9; D is unclear. CDR3 length equals 13 residues. V was shortened by 3 bases and J by 1 base, with 5 bases between the two germline ends. Germline values: CDR1 SGDLS, CDR2 YYNGEE. This chain's CDR3 is CASSDRSYNEQFF. The CDR3 DNA is TGTGCCAGCAGCGACAGATCCTACAATGAGCAGTTCTTC.

This rearrangement joins TRBV11-2 to TRBJ2-7; 7 bases agree with TRBD2. Trimming cost V 1 base and J 7 bases; bases outside gene matches: 7. Germline CDR1 SGHAT, CDR2 FQNNGV. The CDR3 runs to 14 residues. The CDR3 loop reads CASSLGAGEVEQYF. The DNA of the CDR3 is TGTGCCAGCAGCTTAGGGGCGGGAGAGGTGGAGCAGTACTTC.

The V call is TRBV28, the J call TRBJ2-7; 7 bases match TRBD1. The CDR3 spans 13 residues. The ends lost 6 bases at V and 4 bases at J; junction bases unmatched: 6. Germline loops: CDR1 MDHEN, CDR2 SYDVKM. CDR3 nucleotide sequence: TGTGCCAGCAGACCGGGACAGAAATACGAGCAGTACTTC. This gives the protein CASRPGQKYEQYF. The variable domain in full, completed from reference TRBV28 and TRBJ2-7, reads DVKVTQSSRYLVKRTGEKVFLECVQDMDHENMFWYRQDPGLGLRLIYFSYDVKMKEKGDIPEGYSVSREKKERFSLILESASTNQTSMYLCASRPGQKYEQYFGPGTRLTVT.

The rearrangement joins TRBV7-9 to TRBJ2-1; TRBD2 matches 7 bases. The CDR3 sequence is 15 residues long. Germline lookup yields CDR1 SEHNR and CDR2 FQNEAQ (reference sequence). J gave up 3 bases and V 5 bases, and 7 bases lay outside the gene matches. CDR3 bases: TGTGCCAGCAGCCCGAGGGAGGGTCTCTACAATGAGCAGTTCTTC. Residues: CASSPREGLYNEQFF.

The chain combines TRBV11-3 with TRBJ2-1; the match to TRBD1 covers 9 bases. The V and J ends lost 5 bases and 8 bases, in that order; junction bases with no gene match: 10. Germline V gene sequence: CDR1 SGHNT, CDR2 YENEEA. The CDR3 extends over 15 amino acids. This CDR3 is CASSRTGGRGYEQFF. CDR3 nucleotide sequence: TGTGCCAGCAGCCGAACAGGGGGCAGGGGTTATGAGCAGTTCTTC.

CDR3 nucleotides: TGTGCCAGCTCACCCCGGGACAGGGGAGAAGTGTCGCATGGCTACACCTTC. Residues: CASSPRDRGEVSHGYTF. The chain employs TRBV18 and TRBJ1-2; 10 nucleotides agree with TRBD1. The germline gives CDR1 KGHSH, CDR2 LQKENI. The CDR3 sequence is 17 residues long. Unmatched junction bases numbered 13, after V lost 3 bases and J lost 6 bases.

As regards this clone: The same CDR3 is also encoded by other DNA sequences in this sample. The V call is TRBV30, the J call TRBJ1-5; D is unclear. In germline, CDR1 is GTSNPN, CDR2 SVGIG (reference sequence). Trimming left V 1 base short and J 0 bases short, with 4 bases between. The CDR3 sequence is 13 residues long. Written as DNA, the CDR3 is TGTGCCTGGAGTGGTGATAGCAATCAGCCCCAGCATTTT. Translated, it gives CAWSGDSNQPQHF.

The chain joins TRBV28 to TRBJ2-3, with no clear D. CDR1 and CDR2 (germline): MDHEN, SYDVKM. V lost 4 bases and J lost 2, with 7 bases in between. The CDR3 runs 13 residues. CDR3 region: CASSSPHTDTQYF. CDR3 DNA sequence: TGTGCCAGCAGTTCCCCCCACACAGATACGCAGTATTTT.

The rearrangement uses TRBV25-1 and TRBJ2-2; D possibly corresponds to TRBD1 (6 bases). Trimming stripped 3 bases from V and 6 bases from J, with 8 bases between. Germline V gene data show CDR1 as MGHDK and CDR2 as SYGVNS. CDR3 length: 13 amino acids. The CDR3 here is CASSEAGAGELFF. CDR3 nucleotides: TGTGCCAGCAGTGAGGCAGGGGCCGGGGAGCTGTTTTTT. Combining the CDR3 with reference TRBV25-1 and TRBJ2-2 gives the whole variable domain EADIYQTPRYLVIGTGKKITLECSQTMGHDKMYWYQQDPGMELHLIHYSYGVNSTEKGDLSSESTVSRIRTEHFPLTLESARPSHTSQYLCASSEAGAGELFFGEGSRLTVL.

The V call is TRBV28, the J call TRBJ2-3, with 7 bases that match TRBD1. The length of the CDR3 is 13 residues. Germline assignment: CDR1 MDHEN and CDR2 SYDVKM. V lost 9 bases and J lost 1; bases outside the gene matches: 4. The CDR3 reads CASGTAGTDTQYF. Here the CDR3 DNA reads TGTGCCAGTGGGACAGCTGGCACAGATACGCAGTATTTT.

V usage is TRBV7-9 and J usage is TRBJ2-1; tentative D call: TRBD2 (5 bases). Trimming pared 0 bases from V and 4 bases from J, leaving 10 bases between. Germline CDR1 is SEHNR and CDR2 is FQNEAQ (reference sequence). This CDR3 has 15 residues. In DNA form, the CDR3 reads TGTGCCAGCAGCTTAGCGGGAGTTATTTACAATGAGCAGTTCTTC. Translation: CASSLAGVIYNEQFF.

In nucleotides, the CDR3 is TGTGCCAGCAGCCGGCGGCCTCAAGCTCCGACGACGCAGTACTTC. This sequence encodes CASSRRPQAPTTQYF. The gene calls are TRBV5-4 and TRBJ2-7; D remains ambiguous. The CDR3 runs 15 residues. Trimming stripped 4 bases from V and 9 bases from J, with 23 bases between. Germline CDR1 reads SGHNT; CDR2 reads YYREEE (reference sequence).

The chain joins TRBV4-2 to TRBJ2-5; 7 bases are shared with TRBD2. The junction had 7 bases not matched to a gene; V was cut back by 1 base and J by 2 bases. The CDR3 loop spans 16 amino acids. Germline V gene data show CDR1 as LGHNA and CDR2 as YNFKEQ. The CDR3 loop reads CASSQVVASGQETQYF. The CDR3 DNA follows: TGTGCCAGCAGCCAAGTCGTTGCTAGCGGACAAGAGACCCAGTACTTC.

V is TRBV28 and J is TRBJ1-2; 7 positions agree with TRBD1. The CDR3 has 12 amino acids. Germline V lookup: CDR1 MDHEN, CDR2 SYDVKM. The V segment lost 6 bases and the J segment 7 bases; nucleotides outside the gene matches: 5. CDR3 sequence reads: CASSGQVFGYTF. DNA for the CDR3: TGTGCCAGCAGCGGACAGGTTTTTGGCTACACCTTC.

The chain is built from TRBV5-1 and TRBJ1-1; D ambiguous. The germline V and J ends were trimmed by 2 bases and 6 bases, with 11 bases remaining between them. Germline-derived CDR1 and CDR2 are SGHRS and YFSETQ. This CDR3 comprises 13 residues. The CDR3 sequence: CASSLDGSSEAFF. The DNA of the CDR3 is TGCGCCAGCAGCTTAGACGGATCGTCTGAAGCTTTCTTT.

The chain couples TRBV5-4 to TRBJ2-7, with 9 bases lining up with TRBD1. After removal of 6 bases from V and 2 bases from J, the junction contained 9 bases not matched to a gene. The CDR3 totals 15 residues. In germline, CDR1 is SGHNT, CDR2 YYREEE (reference sequence). CDR3 residues: CASTNLGQGTYEQYF. CDR3 bases: TGTGCCAGCACCAACCTAGGACAGGGGACCTACGAGCAGTACTTC.

V gene TRBV5-4 combines with J gene TRBJ2-1; perhaps TRBD2 as D (6 bases). The CDR3 is 15 residues long. Germline-derived CDR1 and CDR2 are SGHNT and YYREEE (reference sequence). Trimming left V 0 bases short and J 1 base short, with 8 bases between. The CDR3 region has the DNA TGTGCCAGCAGCTTGGTCCGGGGGTCCTACAATGAGCAGTTCTTC. Protein: CASSLVRGSYNEQFF.

V and J are TRBV18 and TRBJ1-5; unclear D gene. The CDR3 totals 15 residues. V gave up 3 bases and J gave up 1 base, with 10 bases separating them. Germline V CDR1 and CDR2: KGHSH, LQKENI. The CDR3 DNA reads TGTGCCAGCTCACCGAGTATACCAAGCAATCAGCCCCAGCATTTT. Encoded protein: CASSPSIPSNQPQHF. The full variable domain, its missing parts supplied by reference TRBV18 and TRBJ1-5, is NAGVMQNPRHLVRRRGQEARLRCSPMKGHSHVYWYRQLPEEGLKFMVYLQKENIIDESGMPKERFSAEFPKEGPSILRIQQVVRGDSAAYFCASSPSIPSNQPQHFGDGTRLSIL.

The chain employs TRBV29-1 and TRBJ2-5, with 7 positions matching TRBD1. CDR1 and CDR2 from the germline V gene are SQVTM and ANQGSEA. There are 12 residues in the CDR3. V shed 8 bases, J shed 4 bases, and the junction held 7 bases outside the gene matches. The CDR3, as DNA: TGCAGCTTAAAGGGACAGATAGAGACCCAGTACTTC. It specifies CSLKGQIETQYF. Full variable domain (rest looked up from reference TRBV29-1 and TRBJ2-5): SAVISQKPSRDICQRGTSLTIQCQVDSQVTMMFWYRQQPGQSLTLIATANQGSEATYESGFVIDKFPISRPNLTFSTLTVSNMSPEDSSIYLCSLKGQIETQYFGPGTRLLVL.

V is TRBV7-8 and J is TRBJ2-7, with TRBD2 matching over 12 bases. Germline V lookup: CDR1 SGHVS, CDR2 FQNEAQ. V gave up 5 bases and J gave up 6 bases; unmatched junction bases: 8. The CDR3 is 15 amino acids. The CDR3 sequence: CASSRRLAGVGEQYF. CDR3 nucleotide sequence: TGTGCCAGCAGCCGCAGACTAGCGGGAGTAGGCGAGCAGTACTTC.

The V and J genes are TRBV11-2 and TRBJ1-3; D remains ambiguous. Germline V gives CDR1 SGHAT, CDR2 FQNNGV. The CDR3 extends over 11 amino acids. Between the trimmed V and J ends, which lost 6 bases and 5 bases, there was a span of 5 bases. The CDR3 bases are TGTGCCAGCAGTCCTAGAAACACCATATATTTT. Translation: CASSPRNTIYF. The full variable domain, with the rest looked up from reference TRBV11-2 and TRBJ1-3, is EAGVAQSPRYKIIEKRQSVAFWCNPISGHATLYWYQQILGQGPKLLIQFQNNGVVDDSQLPKDRFSAERLKGVDSTLKIQPAKLEDSAVYLCASSPRNTIYFGEGSWLTVV.

V is TRBV28 and J is TRBJ2-1; 9 bases align to TRBD2. Trimming took 5 bases from V and 8 from J; bases not matched to a gene: 16. The V gene's germline CDR1 is MDHEN and CDR2 SYDVKM. CDR3 size: 17 residues. The CDR3 loop is CASSNPGLAAGSYEQFF. CDR3 coding DNA: TGTGCCAGCAGTAATCCGGGACTAGCAGCGGGGTCGTATGAGCAGTTCTTC.